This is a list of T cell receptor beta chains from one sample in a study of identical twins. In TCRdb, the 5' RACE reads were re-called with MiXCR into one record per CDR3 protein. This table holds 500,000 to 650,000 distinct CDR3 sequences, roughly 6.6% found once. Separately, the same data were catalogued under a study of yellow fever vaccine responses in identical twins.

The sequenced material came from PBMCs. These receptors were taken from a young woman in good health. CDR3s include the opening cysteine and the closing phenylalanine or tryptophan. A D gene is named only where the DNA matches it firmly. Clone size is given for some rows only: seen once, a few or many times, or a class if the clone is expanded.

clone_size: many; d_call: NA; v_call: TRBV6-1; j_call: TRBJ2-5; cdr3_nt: TGTGCCAGCAGTCCCCAGCGAATAACGACGGGGGAGACCCAGTACTTC; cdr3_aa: CASSPQRITTGETQYF
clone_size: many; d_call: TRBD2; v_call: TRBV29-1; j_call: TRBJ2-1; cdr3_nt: TGCAGCGTTGAGGCGGCTAGCGGGAGGGGAAATGAGCAGTTCTTC; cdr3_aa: CSVEAASGRGNEQFF
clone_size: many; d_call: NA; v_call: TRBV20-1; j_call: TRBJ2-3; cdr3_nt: TGCAGTGCGCGCCCGGGACTCAACACAGATACGCAGTATTTT; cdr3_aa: CSARPGLNTDTQYF
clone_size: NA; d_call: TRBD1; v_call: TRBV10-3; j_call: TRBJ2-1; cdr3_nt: TGTGCCATCAATAACAGGGGTTACAATGAGCAGTTCTTC; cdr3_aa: CAINNRGYNEQFF
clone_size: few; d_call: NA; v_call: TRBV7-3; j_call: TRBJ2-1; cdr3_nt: TGTGCCAGCACCCCAGGGCCTCGGGGTGGCAATGAGCAGTTCTTC; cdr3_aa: CASTPGPRGGNEQFF
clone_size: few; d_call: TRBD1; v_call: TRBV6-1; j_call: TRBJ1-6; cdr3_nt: TGTGCCAGCAGCCCCGGGACAGGAAATTATAATTCACCCCTCCACTTT; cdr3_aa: CASSPGTGNYNSPLHF
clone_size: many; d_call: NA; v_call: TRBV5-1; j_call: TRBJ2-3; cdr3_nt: TGTGCCAGCAGCTTAGAAGGGGGCACAGATACGCAGTATTTT; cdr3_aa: CASSLEGGTDTQYF
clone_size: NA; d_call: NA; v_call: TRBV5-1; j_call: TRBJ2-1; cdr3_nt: TGCGCCAGCATGTCGGGAGTGGGCTACAATGAGCAGTTCTTC; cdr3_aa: CASMSGVGYNEQFF
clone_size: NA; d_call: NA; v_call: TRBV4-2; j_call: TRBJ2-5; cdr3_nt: TGTGCCAGCAGCCAAAGTTTGCGGGGAGGTCAAGAGACCCAGTACTTC; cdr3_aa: CASSQSLRGGQETQYF
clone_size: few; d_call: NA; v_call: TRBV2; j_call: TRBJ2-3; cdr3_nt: TGTGCCAGCAGTGTGAGTGGGAGTGGCACAGATACGCAGTATTTT; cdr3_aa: CASSVSGSGTDTQYF
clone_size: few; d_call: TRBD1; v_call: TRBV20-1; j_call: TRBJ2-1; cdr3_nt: TGCAGTGCTCAGGGGGATGAGCAGTTCTTC; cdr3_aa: CSAQGDEQFF
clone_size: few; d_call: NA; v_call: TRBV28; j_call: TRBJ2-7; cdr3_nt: TGTGCCAGCAGTTTAGGGGGGACCCTCTACGAGCAGTACTTC; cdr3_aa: CASSLGGTLYEQYF
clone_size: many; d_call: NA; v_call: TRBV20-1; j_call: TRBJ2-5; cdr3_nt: TGCAGTGCTAGAGAGGGCCAGGGCATGAGGAAGACCCAGTACTTC; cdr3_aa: CSAREGQGMRKTQYF
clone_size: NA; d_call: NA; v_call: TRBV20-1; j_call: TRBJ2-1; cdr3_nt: TGCAGTGCTAGAGATCCTTTGGAGAGTCCTAGCTCCTACAATGAGCAGTTCTTC; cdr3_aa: CSARDPLESPSSYNEQFF
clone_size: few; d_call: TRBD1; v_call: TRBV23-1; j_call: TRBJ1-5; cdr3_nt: TGCGCCAGCAGTCAATTCCGTAGACAGGGCGGTTACCAGCCCCAGCATTTT; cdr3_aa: CASSQFRRQGGYQPQHF
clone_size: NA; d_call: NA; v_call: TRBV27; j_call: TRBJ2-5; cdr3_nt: TGTGCCAGCAGTTTCATCGGTCGGGGTGAAGAGACCCAGTACTTC; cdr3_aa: CASSFIGRGEETQYF
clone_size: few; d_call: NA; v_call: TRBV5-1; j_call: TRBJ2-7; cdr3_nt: TGCGCCAGCAGCTCGTTTGAGAGCAGCTCCTACGAGCAGTACTTC; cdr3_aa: CASSSFESSSYEQYF
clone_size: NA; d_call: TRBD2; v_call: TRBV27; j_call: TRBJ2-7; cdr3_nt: TGTGCCAGCAGTCCGATAGCGGGAGCGGGGTACGAGCAGTACTTC; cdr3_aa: CASSPIAGAGYEQYF
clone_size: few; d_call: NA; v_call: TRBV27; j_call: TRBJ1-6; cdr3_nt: TGTGCCAGCAGTTTAGGGCGAAATTCACCCCTCCACTTT; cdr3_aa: CASSLGRNSPLHF
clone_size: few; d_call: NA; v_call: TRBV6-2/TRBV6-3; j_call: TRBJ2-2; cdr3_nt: TGTGCCAGCAGTTACGGGGGCGGGGAGCTGTTTTTT; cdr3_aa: CASSYGGGELFF
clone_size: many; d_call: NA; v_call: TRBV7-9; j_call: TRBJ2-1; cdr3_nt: TGTGCCAGCAGCACACAGGGTTACAATGAGCAGTTCTTC; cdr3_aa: CASSTQGYNEQFF
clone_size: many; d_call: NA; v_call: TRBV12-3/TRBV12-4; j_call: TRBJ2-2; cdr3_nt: TGTGCCAGCAGCCGGGGCGCGAACACCGGGGAGCTGTTTTTT; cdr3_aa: CASSRGANTGELFF
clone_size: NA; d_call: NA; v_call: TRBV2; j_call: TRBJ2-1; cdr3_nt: TGTGCCGCAAAACCCGGTTCCCCCTACAATGAGCAGTTCTTC; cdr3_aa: CAAKPGSPYNEQFF
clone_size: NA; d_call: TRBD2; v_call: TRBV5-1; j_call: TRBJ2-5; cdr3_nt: TGCGCCAGCAGCGCCGGGACTAGCGGGAGAGTCAAGACCCAGTACTTC; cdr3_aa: CASSAGTSGRVKTQYF
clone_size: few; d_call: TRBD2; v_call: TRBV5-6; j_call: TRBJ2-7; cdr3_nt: TGTGCCAGCAGCTTGATTCAACTAGCGGGTATCTACGAGCAGTACTTC; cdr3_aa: CASSLIQLAGIYEQYF
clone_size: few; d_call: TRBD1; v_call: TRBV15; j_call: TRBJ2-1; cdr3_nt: TGTGCCACCAGCAGGACCGGGACAGTGAGCGATGAGCAGTTCTTC; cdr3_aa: CATSRTGTVSDEQFF
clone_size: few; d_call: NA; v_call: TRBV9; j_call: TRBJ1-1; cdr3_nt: TGTGCCAGCAGCGCCCGTCCTATCACTGAAGCTTTCTTT; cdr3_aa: CASSARPITEAFF
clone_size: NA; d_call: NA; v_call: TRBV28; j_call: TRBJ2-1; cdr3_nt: TGTGCCAGCAGCAATGGACTTCCCTTTATTTACAATGAGCAGTTCTTC; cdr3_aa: CASSNGLPFIYNEQFF
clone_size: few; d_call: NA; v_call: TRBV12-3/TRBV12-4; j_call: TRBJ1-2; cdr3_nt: TGTGCCAGCAGCCAGGGTTTCTGGGCGGCTGGCTACACCTTC; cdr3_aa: CASSQGFWAAGYTF
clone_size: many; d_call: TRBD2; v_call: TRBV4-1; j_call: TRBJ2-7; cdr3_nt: TGCGCCAGCAGCCCTACTAGCGGAACTTACGAGCAGTACTTC; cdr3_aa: CASSPTSGTYEQYF
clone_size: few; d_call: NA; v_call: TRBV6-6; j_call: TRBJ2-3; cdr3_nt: TGTGCCAGCAGGGGGACGGGCACAGATACGCAGTATTTT; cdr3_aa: CASRGTGTDTQYF
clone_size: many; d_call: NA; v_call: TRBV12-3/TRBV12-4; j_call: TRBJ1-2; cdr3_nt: TGTGCCAGCAGTTTCGCGAATTTTAACTATGGCTACACCTTC; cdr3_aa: CASSFANFNYGYTF
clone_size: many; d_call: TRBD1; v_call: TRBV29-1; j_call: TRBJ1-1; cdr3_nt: TGCAGCGTTGCGGGACAGGGGGCGAACACTGAAGCTTTCTTT; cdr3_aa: CSVAGQGANTEAFF
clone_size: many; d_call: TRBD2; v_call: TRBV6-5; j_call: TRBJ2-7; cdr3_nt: TGTGCCAGCAGTACTACCGGGGGGTTGTGGTACGAGCAGTACTTC; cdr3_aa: CASSTTGGLWYEQYF
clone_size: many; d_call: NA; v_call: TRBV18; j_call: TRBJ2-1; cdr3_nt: TGTGCCAGCTCACCACGATCTAGAAGTAGCTCCTACAATGAGCAGTTCTTC; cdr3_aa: CASSPRSRSSSYNEQFF
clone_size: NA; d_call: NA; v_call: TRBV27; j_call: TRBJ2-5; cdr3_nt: TGTGCCAGCAGTTCCCCCCGGGAAGCACAAGAGACCCAGTACTTC; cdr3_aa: CASSSPREAQETQYF
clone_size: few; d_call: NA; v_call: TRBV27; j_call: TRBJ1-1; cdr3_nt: TGTGCCAGCAGCCGGGACAAACCTTGGAACACTGAAGCTTTCTTT; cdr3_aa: CASSRDKPWNTEAFF
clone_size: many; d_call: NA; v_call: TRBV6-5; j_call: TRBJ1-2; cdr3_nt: TGTGCCAGCAGTTACTCGAACTATGGCTACACCTTC; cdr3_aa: CASSYSNYGYTF
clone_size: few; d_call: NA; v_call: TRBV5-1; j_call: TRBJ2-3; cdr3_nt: TGCGCCAGCAGCTTGGAAGGTTGGGCGGATAGCACAGATACGCAGTATTTT; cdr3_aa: CASSLEGWADSTDTQYF
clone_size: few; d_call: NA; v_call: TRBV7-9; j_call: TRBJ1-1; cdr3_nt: TGTGCCAGCAGCTTAGGGTACGGGGGAGGCACCACTGAAGCTTTCTTT; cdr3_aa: CASSLGYGGGTTEAFF
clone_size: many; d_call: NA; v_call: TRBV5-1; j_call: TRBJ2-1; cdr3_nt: TGCGCCAGCAGCTTGGGAGGTAGGCCAGGATTTCCCTACAATGAGCAGTTCTTC; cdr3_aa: CASSLGGRPGFPYNEQFF
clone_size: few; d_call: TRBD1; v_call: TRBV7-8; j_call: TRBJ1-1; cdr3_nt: TGTGCCAGCAGCTACTTACCGGGACAGGGCACTGAAGCTTTCTTT; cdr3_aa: CASSYLPGQGTEAFF